The 6 T cell receptor beta chains below were found in one sample sequenced in a study of cytomegalovirus exposure and HLA in healthy donors. Researchers ran the PCR with 60 Vbeta and 13 Jbeta primers. Some clones are missing from TCRdb's copy, which holds only in-frame ones; the method was immunoSEQ multiplex PCR. In the table there are roughly 180,000 clones, 80% of which are singletons. Sequenced: PBMCs. Every receptor here comes from a man younger than 40 in good health and CMV-seronegative.

This sequence joins TRBV10-1 and TRBJ2-1, with TRBD2 matching over 10 bases. Germline V gives CDR1 WNHNN, CDR2 SYGVQD (reference sequence). The J segment lost 8 bases and the V segment lost 4 bases, leaving 8 bases of the junction unmatched. The CDR3 extends over 15 amino acids. The CDR3 reads CASSVGLAGADEQFF. The CDR3, as DNA: TGCGCCAGCAGTGTGGGCCTAGCGGGAGCGGATGAGCAGTTCTTC.

The chain links TRBV11-2 to TRBJ2-7; 7 bases are a match to TRBD1. The germline gives CDR1 SGHAT, CDR2 FQNNGV. The CDR3 sequence is 16 residues long. V lost 5 bases and J lost 0; bases outside the gene matches: 10. In DNA form, the CDR3 reads TGTGCCAGCAGCCCGGAAACCGGGACAGTCTCCTACGAGCAGTACTTC. Its translation: CASSPETGTVSYEQYF.

V gene TRBV4-1 combines with J gene TRBJ2-1; D ambiguous. This CDR3 region has 14 residues. CDR1 is MGHRA and CDR2 is YSYEKL in the germline V gene. Trimming stripped 0 bases from V and 8 bases from J, with 11 bases between. This CDR3 reads CASSQDQKADEQFF. CDR3 nucleotide sequence: TGCGCCAGCAGCCAAGATCAGAAGGCGGATGAGCAGTTCTTC.

The rearrangement uses TRBV5-1 and TRBJ2-7; TRBD1 matches at 7 bases. V lost 8 bases, J lost 3 bases, and 11 bases stayed unmatched. This CDR3 region has 14 residues. Germline V gene lookup returns CDR1 SGHRS and CDR2 YFSETQ. The CDR3 nucleotides read TGCGCCAGTCAGCCGGGACAGCACAACTACGAGCAGTACTTC. The encoded protein is CASQPGQHNYEQYF.

The rearrangement joins TRBV7-2 to TRBJ2-7; perhaps TRBD1 as D (5 bases). The CDR3 has 13 amino acids. Per the germline V gene, CDR1 is SGHTA and CDR2 is FQGNSA. V lost 3 bases to trimming and J lost 5 bases, with 11 bases between them. CDR3 nucleotides: TGTGCCAGCAGCTTTGCAGGGAACCACGAGCAGTACTTC. The encoded protein is CASSFAGNHEQYF.

The chain links TRBV7-2 to TRBJ1-1; D not certain. The V end was cut by 1 base, the J end by 1 base, with 10 bases between. The CDR3 runs 15 residues. Germline CDR1 reads SGHTA; CDR2 reads FQGNSA. Here the CDR3 DNA reads TGTGCCAGCAGCTTAGTTCCACAAACGAACACTGAAGCTTTCTTT. Its translation is CASSLVPQTNTEAFF.